This T cell receptor beta chain was recovered during a study of early T cells in non-severe SARS-CoV-2 infection. In this sample, this clonotype turned up a few times. TCRdb independently ran MiXCR on the 5' RACE reads; one entry per CDR3 protein. Found here are tens of thousands of distinct CDR3 sequences, less than 6.5% of them singletons; the top ten hold 5.4%. Germline CDR1 reads LNHDA; CDR2 reads SQIVND (reference sequence). The trim removed 6 bases at V and 1 base at J, leaving 18 bases unmatched. CDR3 length: 19 residues. The source material was whole blood, sampled at baseline. This clonotype was obtained from an adult who was a healthcare worker with PCR-confirmed SARS-CoV-2 infection or an uninfected control (not recorded which). V and J are TRBV19 and TRBJ2-3; TRBD2 agrees at 8 bases. For the CDR3, the DNA is TGTGCCAGTAGCCCCACGGGACTAGGAGTGGGGATTGGCACAGATACGCAGTATTTT. It is translated as CASSPTGLGVGIGTDTQYF.